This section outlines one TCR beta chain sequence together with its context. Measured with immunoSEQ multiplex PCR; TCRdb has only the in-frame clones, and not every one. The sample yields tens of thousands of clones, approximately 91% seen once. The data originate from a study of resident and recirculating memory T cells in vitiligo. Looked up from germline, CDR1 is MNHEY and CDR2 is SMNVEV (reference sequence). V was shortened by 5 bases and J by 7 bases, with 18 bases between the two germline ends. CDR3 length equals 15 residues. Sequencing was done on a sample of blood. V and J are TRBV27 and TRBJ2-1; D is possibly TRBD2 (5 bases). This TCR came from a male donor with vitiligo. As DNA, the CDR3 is TGTGCCAGCAGTCCCCTTCGCGACGGGAAGAATGAGCAGTTCTTC. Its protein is CASSPLRDGKNEQFF.